This T cell receptor (beta chain) originates from a study of cytomegalovirus exposure and HLA in healthy donors. With 60 Vbeta and 13 Jbeta primers, the PCR was carried out. Repertoires were generated with immunoSEQ multiplex PCR, while TCRdb's copy carries only in-frame clones and drops some. This sample has nearly 110,000 clones; over 70% occur once, and the top ten carry less than 3.5%. The V and J ends lost 1 base and 2 bases respectively, with 10 bases between them. Germline loops: CDR1 SGHRS, CDR2 YFSETQ. This CDR3 has 14 residues. General study points: Some highly shared sequence variants likely arose as a pipeline artifact. In a later analysis, a missense DCLRE1C variant was linked to TCR beta V- and J-gene trimming. A few of the chains that were CMV-associated were confirmed in vitro to be specific for CMV antigens. Presence/absence analyses supposed approximately even sequencing depth among donors.

In the case of this clone: Its antigen is not known.

The receptor's source is a female donor in good health and CMV-seronegative. Material for sequencing was PBMCs. The chain joins TRBV5-1 to TRBJ2-7; perhaps TRBD2 as D (5 bases). The CDR3 protein is CASSLLPGAYEQYF. As DNA, the CDR3 is TGCGCCAGCAGCTTGCTCCCCGGGGCCTACGAGCAGTACTTC.